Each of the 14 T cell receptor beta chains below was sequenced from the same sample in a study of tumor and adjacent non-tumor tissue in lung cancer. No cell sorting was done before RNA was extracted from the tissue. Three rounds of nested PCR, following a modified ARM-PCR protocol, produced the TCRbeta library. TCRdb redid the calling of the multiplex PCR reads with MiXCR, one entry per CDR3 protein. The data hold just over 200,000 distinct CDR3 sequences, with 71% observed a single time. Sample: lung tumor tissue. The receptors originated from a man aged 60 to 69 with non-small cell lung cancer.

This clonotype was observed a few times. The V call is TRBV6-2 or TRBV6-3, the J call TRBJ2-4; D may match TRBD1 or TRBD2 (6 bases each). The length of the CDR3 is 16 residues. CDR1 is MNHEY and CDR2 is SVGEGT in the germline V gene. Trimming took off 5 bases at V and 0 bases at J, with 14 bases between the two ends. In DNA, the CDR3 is TGTGCCAGCAGTACGTACGGGGGCCTAGCCAAAAACATTCAGTACTTC. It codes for CASSTYGGLAKNIQYF.

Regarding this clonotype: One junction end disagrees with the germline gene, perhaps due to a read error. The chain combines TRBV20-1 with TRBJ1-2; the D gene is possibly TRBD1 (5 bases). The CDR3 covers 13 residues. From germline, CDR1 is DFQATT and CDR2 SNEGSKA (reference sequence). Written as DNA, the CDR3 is TGCAGTGCTATCATCCAGGGATACTATGGTTACACCTTC. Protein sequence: CSAIIQGYYGYTF.

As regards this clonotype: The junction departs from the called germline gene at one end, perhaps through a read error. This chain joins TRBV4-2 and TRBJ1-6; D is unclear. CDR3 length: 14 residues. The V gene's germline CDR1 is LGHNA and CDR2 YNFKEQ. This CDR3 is CVSSHPFANSPLHF. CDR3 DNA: TGTGTCAGCAGCCACCCTTTCGCCAATTCACCCCTCCACTTT.

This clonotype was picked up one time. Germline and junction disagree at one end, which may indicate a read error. The DNA of the CDR3 is TGTGCCAGCAGCTCGCAGAGTCGGGGGCGTTGGTTCCAAGATACCCAGTACTTC. It translates to CASSSQSRGRWFQDTQYF. The V and J genes are TRBV11-3 and TRBJ2-5; D might be TRBD1 or TRBD2, each matching 6 bases. The germline CDR1 and CDR2 sequences are SGHNT and YENEEA. The CDR3 consists of 18 residues.

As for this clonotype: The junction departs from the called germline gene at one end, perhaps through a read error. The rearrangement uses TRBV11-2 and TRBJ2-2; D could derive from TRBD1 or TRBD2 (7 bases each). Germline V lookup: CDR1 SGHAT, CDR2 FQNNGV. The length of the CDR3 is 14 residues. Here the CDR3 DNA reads TGTGCCTGCAGCTTTCGCTTTCCAGGGGGGGAGCTGTTCTTT. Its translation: CACSFRFPGGELFF. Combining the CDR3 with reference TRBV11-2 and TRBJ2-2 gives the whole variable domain EAGVAQSPRYKIIEKRQSVAFWCNPISGHATLYWYQQILGQGPKLLIQFQNNGVVDDSQLPKDRFSAERLKGVDSTLKIQPAKLEDSAVYLCACSFRFPGGELFFGEGSRLTVL.

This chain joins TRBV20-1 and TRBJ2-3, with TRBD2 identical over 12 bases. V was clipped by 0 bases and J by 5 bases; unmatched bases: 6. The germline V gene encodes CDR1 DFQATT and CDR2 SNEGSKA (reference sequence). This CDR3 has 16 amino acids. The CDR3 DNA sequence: TGCAGTGCTAGAGATCGGCTAGCGGGAGGGGGAGATACGCAGTATTTT. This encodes CSARDRLAGGGDTQYF.

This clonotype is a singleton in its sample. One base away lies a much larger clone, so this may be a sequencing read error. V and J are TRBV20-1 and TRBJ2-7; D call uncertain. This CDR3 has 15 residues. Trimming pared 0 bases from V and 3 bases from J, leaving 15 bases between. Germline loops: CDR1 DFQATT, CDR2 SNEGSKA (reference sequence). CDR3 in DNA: TGCAGTGCTAGAGATAGTACCGCAGAGAACTACGAGCAGTACTTC. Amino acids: CSARDSTAENYEQYF.

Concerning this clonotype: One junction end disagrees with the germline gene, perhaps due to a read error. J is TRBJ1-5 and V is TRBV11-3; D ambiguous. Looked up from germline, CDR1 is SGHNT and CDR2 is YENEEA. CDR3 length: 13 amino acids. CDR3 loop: CASRLTSNQPQHF. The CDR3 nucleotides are TGTGCCAGCCGCTTAACCAGTAATCAGCCCCAGCATTTT.

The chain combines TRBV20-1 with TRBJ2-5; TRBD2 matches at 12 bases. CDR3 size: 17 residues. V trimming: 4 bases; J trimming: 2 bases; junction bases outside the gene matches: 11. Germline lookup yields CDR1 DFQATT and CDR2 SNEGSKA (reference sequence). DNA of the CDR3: TGCAGTGCTAAGAGCCTTACTAGCGGGGGGTGGCAAGAGACCCAGTACTTC. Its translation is CSAKSLTSGGWQETQYF.

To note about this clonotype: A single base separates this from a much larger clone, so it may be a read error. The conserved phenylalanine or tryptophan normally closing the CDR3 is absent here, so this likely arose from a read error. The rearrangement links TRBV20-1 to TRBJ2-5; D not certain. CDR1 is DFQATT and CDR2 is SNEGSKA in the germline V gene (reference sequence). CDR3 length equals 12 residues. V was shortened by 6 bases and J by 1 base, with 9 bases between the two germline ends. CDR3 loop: CSARGVQETQYS. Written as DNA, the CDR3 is TGCAGTGCCCGAGGAGTCCAAGAGACCCAGTACTCC.

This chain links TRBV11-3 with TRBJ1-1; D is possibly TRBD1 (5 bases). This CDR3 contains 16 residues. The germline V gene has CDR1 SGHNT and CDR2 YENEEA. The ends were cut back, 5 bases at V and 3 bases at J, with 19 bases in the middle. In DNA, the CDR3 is TGTGCCAGCAGCGGACGGTCAGGGACCAGTGACACTGAAGCTTTCTTT. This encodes CASSGRSGTSDTEAFF.

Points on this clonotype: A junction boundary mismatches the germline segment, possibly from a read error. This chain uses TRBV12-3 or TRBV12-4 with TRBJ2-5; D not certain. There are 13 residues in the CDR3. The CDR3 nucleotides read TGTGCCTGCAGTTTATCGCCCCAAGAGACCCAGTACTTC. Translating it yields CACSLSPQETQYF.

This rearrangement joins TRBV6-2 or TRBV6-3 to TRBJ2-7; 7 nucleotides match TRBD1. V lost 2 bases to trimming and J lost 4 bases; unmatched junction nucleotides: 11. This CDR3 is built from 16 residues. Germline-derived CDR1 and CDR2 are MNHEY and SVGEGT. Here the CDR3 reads CASSYVLPDRWYEQYF. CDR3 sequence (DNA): TGTGCCAGCAGTTACGTCCTACCGGACAGGTGGTACGAGCAGTACTTC.

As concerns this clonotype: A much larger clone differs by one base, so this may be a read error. The CDR3 DNA is TGCAGGGCTAGAAAACGGGAGGGATCCGAGCAGTACTTC. This sequence encodes CRARKREGSEQYF. The V call is TRBV20-1, the J call TRBJ2-7; 8 bases map to TRBD2. Germline V gives CDR1 DFQATT, CDR2 SNEGSKA (reference sequence). The CDR3 spans 13 residues.